The 28 T cell receptor beta chains presented below share a single source sample, sequenced in a study of shared clonotypes between healthy human individuals. The data were produced by immunoSEQ multiplex PCR, yet TCRdb's version contains in-frame clones alone and is incomplete. Among 2 million to 2.5 million clones, approximately 96% were seen once, and the ten largest hold around 0.13%. The sample consisted of naive CD4+ T cells sorted from blood. The subset was: CD45RA+ positively selected. These receptors were collected from a man between 18 and 35 years old in good health.

About this clone: Within the sample, other DNA sequences also encode this same CDR3. The chain uses TRBV7-9 and TRBJ2-7; perhaps TRBD1 as D (5 bases). CDR3 length: 12 residues. Germline CDR1 SEHNR, CDR2 FQNEAQ (reference sequence). Deletions cut 3 bases from V and 4 bases from J, with 7 bases between. CDR3: CASSLTDYEQYF. In DNA form, the CDR3 reads TGTGCCAGCAGCTTGACAGATTACGAGCAGTACTTC.

V and J are TRBV5-5 and TRBJ1-4, with 9 nucleotides matching TRBD1. The germline CDR1 and CDR2 sequences are SGHKS and YYEKEE (reference sequence). The CDR3 has 14 amino acids. J lost 8 bases, V lost 2 bases, and 4 bases had no gene match. CDR3 residues: CASSFGTGREKLFF. The CDR3 DNA reads as TGTGCCAGCAGCTTCGGGACAGGGAGGGAAAAACTGTTTTTT.

This chain joins TRBV11-3 and TRBJ2-7; possibly TRBD1 or TRBD2 for D (7 bases each). CDR3 size: 13 residues. V was clipped by 5 bases and J by 6 bases, with 14 bases between them. The germline gives CDR1 SGHNT, CDR2 YENEEA. The CDR3 bases are TGTGCCAGCAGCCAAGACAGGGAGGGCGAGCAGTACTTC. It codes for CASSQDREGEQYF.

This clone was detected only once. The rearrangement uses TRBV30 and TRBJ2-3; D gene ambiguous. Per germline, CDR1 GTSNPN and CDR2 SVGIG (reference sequence). CDR3 size: 12 residues. V was shortened by 4 bases and J by 2 bases, with 7 bases between the two germline ends. Here the CDR3 reads CAWMVATDTQYF. CDR3 nucleotides: TGTGCCTGGATGGTAGCCACAGATACGCAGTATTTT.

The rearrangement uses TRBV30 and TRBJ1-6; 11 bases are shared with TRBD1. The germline V gene has CDR1 GTSNPN and CDR2 SVGIG (reference sequence). The junction had 9 bases not matched to a gene; V was cut back by 4 bases and J by 10 bases. The CDR3 length is 15 residues. This CDR3 reads CAWIQSGTGGSPLHF. The CDR3 DNA follows: TGTGCCTGGATACAATCGGGGACAGGGGGGTCACCCCTCCACTTT.

In this sample, this clone turned up once. V and J are TRBV6-6 and TRBJ2-7; 7 positions agree with TRBD2. This CDR3 comprises 15 residues. Germline V lookup: CDR1 MNHNY, CDR2 SVGAGI (reference sequence). V lost 6 bases and J lost 0; bases outside the gene matches: 8. Here the CDR3 reads CASRDPREGSYEQYF. The CDR3 coding sequence is TGTGCCAGCAGGGATCCGAGGGAGGGCTCCTACGAGCAGTACTTC.

CDR3 amino acids: CASSPNTGQFYGYTF. DNA for the CDR3: TGTGCCAGCTCACCTAATACAGGGCAATTCTATGGCTACACCTTC. The chain combines TRBV18 with TRBJ1-2; maybe TRBD1 (6 bases). V was shortened by 3 bases and J by 4 bases, with 15 bases between the two germline ends. Per germline, CDR1 KGHSH and CDR2 LQKENI. The CDR3 covers 15 residues.

The V gene is TRBV5-8, the J gene TRBJ2-7; D ambiguous. Per the germline V gene, CDR1 is SGHTS and CDR2 is YDEGEE. Trimming removed 0 bases from V and 2 bases from J, with 9 bases in between. The CDR3 extends over 14 amino acids. CDR3 residues: CASSLGSKAYEQYF. DNA for the CDR3: TGTGCCAGCAGCTTGGGGAGCAAAGCCTACGAGCAGTACTTC. Complete variable domain (other parts from reference TRBV5-8 and TRBJ2-7): EAGVTQSPTHLIKTRGQQATLRCSPISGHTSVYWYQQALGLGLQFLLWYDEGEERNRGNFPPRFSGRQFPNYSSELNVNALELEDSALYLCASSLGSKAYEQYFGPGTRLTVT.

In DNA form, the CDR3 reads TGTGCCAGCAGTCGGGACAGGGCCTATGGCTACACCTTC. Protein product: CASSRDRAYGYTF. The rearrangement links TRBV6-1 to TRBJ1-2, with TRBD1 matching over 9 bases. Germline-derived CDR1 and CDR2 are MNHNS and SASEGT. With V trimmed by 5 bases and J by 4 bases, 2 bases remained unmatched. The CDR3 covers 13 residues.

The chain employs TRBV5-1 and TRBJ1-2; 12 bases fit TRBD1. There are 13 residues in the CDR3. The germline V gene has CDR1 SGHRS and CDR2 YFSETQ. V lost 4 bases, J lost 8 bases, and 3 bases stayed unmatched. The CDR3 spells CASSLGTGGGYTF. As DNA, the CDR3 is TGCGCCAGCAGCCTGGGGACAGGGGGCGGCTACACCTTC.

The rearrangement uses TRBV7-9 and TRBJ2-2, with no clear D. The CDR3 sequence is 14 residues long. Per the germline V gene, CDR1 is SEHNR and CDR2 is FQNEAQ (reference sequence). V was trimmed by 5 bases and J by 0 bases, leaving 7 bases between them. The DNA of the CDR3 is TGTGCCAGCAGCCGTACAGCGAACACCGGGGAGCTGTTTTTT. Translating it yields CASSRTANTGELFF.

The chain is built from TRBV2 and TRBJ1-2, with 8 bases fitting TRBD1. The ends lost 3 bases at V and 4 bases at J; junction bases unmatched: 4. Germline loops: CDR1 SNHLY, CDR2 FYNNEI. CDR3 length equals 14 residues. The CDR3 loop is CASSDYTGGYGYTF. CDR3 DNA: TGTGCCAGCAGTGATTATACAGGGGGCTATGGCTACACCTTC.

The V gene is TRBV28, the J gene TRBJ1-2, with 8 bases matching TRBD1. This CDR3 has 16 amino acids. The trim removed 2 bases at V and 5 bases at J, leaving 10 bases unmatched. In germline, CDR1 is MDHEN, CDR2 SYDVKM. The CDR3 here is CASSLGVDRVVYGYTF. Here the CDR3 DNA reads TGTGCCAGCAGTTTAGGGGTGGACAGGGTAGTTTATGGCTACACCTTC.

The V gene is TRBV19, the J gene TRBJ1-4; the match to TRBD1 covers 8 bases. V lost 3 bases, J lost 6 bases, and 9 bases stayed unmatched. Germline V gene lookup returns CDR1 LNHDA and CDR2 SQIVND (reference sequence). This CDR3 contains 16 residues. The CDR3 DNA follows: TGTGCCAGTAGTATCCCAACCGGGACAGGATATGAAAAACTGTTTTTT. Translation gives CASSIPTGTGYEKLFF.

This chain links TRBV2 with TRBJ1-3; no reliable D call. The CDR3 covers 16 residues. The V end lost 3 bases, the J end lost 0 bases, and 12 bases lay between the germline ends. Germline V gives CDR1 SNHLY, CDR2 FYNNEI. The CDR3 here is CASSDPGDYSGNTIYF. The CDR3 DNA reads TGTGCCAGCAGTGATCCAGGCGATTACTCTGGAAACACCATATATTTT.

As regards this clone: The same CDR3 arises from other DNA sequences in this sample as well. This chain joins TRBV9 and TRBJ1-1; 9 positions match TRBD1. The CDR3 has 13 amino acids. Germline V CDR1 and CDR2: SGDLS, YYNGEE. Losses at the gene ends were 4 bases for V and 4 bases for J; bases not matched to a gene: 2. The CDR3 DNA follows: TGTGCCAGCAGCTTGGGACAGGGCACTGAAGCTTTCTTT. Translation: CASSLGQGTEAFF.

The CDR3 DNA follows: TGTGCCAGCAGTTTAAGTTCAGGGTCCAACGAGCAGTACTTC. Translating gives CASSLSSGSNEQYF. The rearrangement uses TRBV28 and TRBJ2-7; possibly TRBD1 for D (5 bases). With 2 bases removed from V and 5 bases from J, the gap between germline ends came to 13 bases. The CDR3 contains 14 residues. Per germline, CDR1 MDHEN and CDR2 SYDVKM.

The chain recombines TRBV10-3 with TRBJ2-1, with 11 bases matching TRBD1. Germline V gene data show CDR1 as ENHRY and CDR2 as SYGVKD. This CDR3 is built from 14 residues. Germline trimming cut 6 bases from V and 7 bases from J; bases unmatched to any gene: 5. The CDR3 DNA is TGTGCCATCAGCGGGACAGGGGGGAAGAATGAGCAGTTCTTC. It yields the protein CAISGTGGKNEQFF.

The chain recombines TRBV6-1 with TRBJ1-2; no clear D. This CDR3 is built from 11 residues. The germline V and J ends were trimmed by 3 bases and 12 bases, with 11 bases remaining between them. CDR1 and CDR2 from the germline V gene are MNHNS and SASEGT. DNA for the CDR3: TGTGCCAGCAGTGACTTCTCGGGTAACACCTTC. Encoded protein: CASSDFSGNTF.

Remarks on this clone: The same CDR3 also results from other DNA sequences found in this sample. The rearrangement links TRBV11-2 to TRBJ1-1; D is undetermined. CDR3 length equals 12 residues. Trimming removed 1 base from V and 5 bases from J, with 5 bases in between. Germline V lookup: CDR1 SGHAT, CDR2 FQNNGV. The CDR3 sequence is CASSLGRTEAFF. In DNA, the CDR3 is TGTGCCAGCAGCTTAGGACGGACTGAAGCTTTCTTT.

The rearrangement links TRBV5-1 to TRBJ2-7, with TRBD1 identical over 9 bases. CDR1 and CDR2 from the germline V gene are SGHRS and YFSETQ. With V trimmed by 4 bases and J by 4 bases, 6 bases remained unmatched. The CDR3 spans 14 residues. The CDR3 reads CASSVGQGPYEQYF. In DNA form, the CDR3 reads TGCGCCAGCAGCGTGGGACAGGGACCTTACGAGCAGTACTTC.

The rearrangement joins TRBV2 to TRBJ2-2; 7 nucleotides align to TRBD1. Germline CDR1 is SNHLY and CDR2 is FYNNEI. The ends lost 6 bases at V and 2 bases at J; junction bases unmatched: 6. The CDR3 has 15 amino acids. The CDR3 nucleotides read TGTGCCAGCAGATTACAGGGGCTCAACACCGGGGAGCTGTTTTTT. As protein: CASRLQGLNTGELFF.

The chain uses TRBV19 and TRBJ1-1; 7 bases agree with TRBD1. Unmatched junction bases numbered 5, after V lost 6 bases and J lost 1 base. The germline V gene encodes CDR1 LNHDA and CDR2 SQIVND (reference sequence). The CDR3 runs 14 residues. The CDR3 protein is CASRKDRENTEAFF. In DNA, the CDR3 is TGTGCCAGTAGAAAAGACAGGGAGAACACTGAAGCTTTCTTT.

This chain connects TRBV4-3 to TRBJ2-2; D gene uncertain. Trimming took 6 bases from V and 4 from J, leaving 18 bases between them. The CDR3 has 16 residues. Germline lookup yields CDR1 LGHNA and CDR2 YSLEER. CDR3 nucleotides: TGCGCCAGCAGTAACAGCTTCTTCATACGCACCGGGGAGCTGTTTTTT. Translated: CASSNSFFIRTGELFF.

Remarks on this clone: One junction end does not reproduce the germline sequence, and a read error may be involved. The rearrangement links TRBV6-4 to TRBJ2-7, with D possibly matching TRBD1 (5 bases). The CDR3 runs 8 residues. The germline V gene has CDR1 MRHNA and CDR2 SNTAGT. The CDR3 loop is CAIPRGNF. CDR3 bases: TGTGCCATACCAAGGGGCAATTTC.

The rearrangement uses TRBV15 and TRBJ1-5; 7 bases are shared with TRBD1. V lost 2 bases, J lost 6 bases, and 10 bases stayed unmatched. The V gene's germline CDR1 is LNHNV and CDR2 YYDKDF (reference sequence). The CDR3 totals 16 residues. Here the CDR3 DNA reads TGTGCCACCAGCAGAAAGCACAGGGGAACGGGTCAGCCCCAGCATTTT. This gives the protein CATSRKHRGTGQPQHF.

The chain uses TRBV29-1 and TRBJ2-7; D is unresolved. Germline values: CDR1 SQVTM, CDR2 ANQGSEA. The CDR3 is 13 amino acids. Trimming took 3 bases from V and 3 from J, leaving 12 bases between them. The CDR3 sequence is CSVDSGRLYEQYF. CDR3 coding DNA: TGCAGCGTTGATTCCGGGCGGCTCTACGAGCAGTACTTC.

This clone was observed a single time. The V gene is TRBV7-3, the J gene TRBJ1-2, with D perhaps matching TRBD1 (5 bases). This CDR3 spans 16 amino acids. V lost 4 bases and J 2 bases, leaving 17 bases between the germline ends. Germline-derived CDR1 and CDR2 are SGHTA and FQGTGA. The CDR3 nucleotides are TGTGCCAGCAGCTCCCCGGGGGAGACCAGAAACTATGGCTACACCTTC. Protein sequence: CASSSPGETRNYGYTF.